A selection of T cell receptor beta chains follows, all from one sample in a study of T cell repertoires in cytomegalovirus infection. TCRdb used MiXCR to reprocess the reads, holding one entry per CDR3 protein. The sample has some 300,000 distinct CDR3 sequences; approximately 10% are singletons. The sequencing input was PBMCs. The receptors were sampled from a human donor in good health (CMV status not recorded). Some clones in this sample may be carry-over from other donors' samples. Both conserved end residues are part of each CDR3. The D gene is left open where the match is weak. Size is omitted from some rows. Given values are once, few, many or a class for expanded clones.

TRBV28	TRBJ1-2	many	TRBD1	TGTGCCACCCTGGACAGGGCGGTAGGCTACACCTTC	CATLDRAVGYTF
TRBV2	TRBJ2-5	.	TRBD1	TGTGCCAGCAGTGTAAGCCAGGGGGCCGTGGAGACCCAGTACTTC	CASSVSQGAVETQYF
TRBV18	TRBJ2-1	many	TRBD1	TGTGCCAGCTCACCCAGGACAGGTAGCTCCTACAATGAGCAGTTCTTC	CASSPRTGSSYNEQFF
TRBV7-3	TRBJ1-1	many	.	TGTGCCAGCAGCCCGACAAACATGAACACTGAAGCTTTCTTT	CASSPTNMNTEAFF
TRBV7-2	TRBJ2-5	many	TRBD1	TGTGCCAGCAGCTATCAGGGGGCTGGAGAGACCCAGTACTTC	CASSYQGAGETQYF
TRBV5-1	TRBJ1-1	many	.	TGCGCCAGCAGCTTTAGTAGGGCTATGAACACTGAAGCTTTCTTT	CASSFSRAMNTEAFF
TRBV10-3	TRBJ2-5	few	.	TGTGCCATCAGTGCAAATCTTGGGGAGACCCAGTACTTC	CAISANLGETQYF
TRBV2	TRBJ1-2	few	.	TGTGCCAGCAGTGAAGCGCCCGTGGGCTACACCTTC	CASSEAPVGYTF
TRBV7-2	TRBJ1-5	many	TRBD1	TGTGCCAGCAGCTTATGGACAGGGGGCGGGAATCAGCCCCAGCATTTT	CASSLWTGGGNQPQHF
TRBV20-1	TRBJ1-2	few	.	TGCAGGGGGAATACAGGGTTTGGCTACACCTTC	CRGNTGFGYTF
TRBV29-1	TRBJ2-2	many	.	TGCAGCGTTGCGGGGAACACCGGGGAGCTGTTTTTT	CSVAGNTGELFF
TRBV7-2	TRBJ2-7	many	.	TGTGCCAGCAGCTTAATCCAGTCCTACGAGCAGTACTTC	CASSLIQSYEQYF
TRBV5-6	TRBJ1-6	many	.	TGTGCCAGCAGCCCGGGAGAGGTTGGAAGGAACTCACCCCTCCACTTT	CASSPGEVGRNSPLHF
TRBV2	TRBJ1-5	many	.	TGTGCCAGCCTGGGAGGGGCGAGCAATCAGCCCCAGCATTTT	CASLGGASNQPQHF
TRBV7-9	TRBJ2-6	many	.	TGTGCCAGCAGCCCCAAGACTGGGGCCAACGTCCTGACTTTC	CASSPKTGANVLTF
TRBV7-2	TRBJ2-6	many	.	TGTGCCAGCAGCCCCCGGGGGTCAATGTGGGCATCTGGGGCCAACGTCCTGACTTTC	CASSPRGSMWASGANVLTF
TRBV7-9	TRBJ1-1	.	.	TGTGCCAGCAGCTCCCTGGGGGATACTGAAGCTTTCTTT	CASSSLGDTEAFF
TRBV4-2	TRBJ2-1	many	.	TGTGCCAGCAGCCAACCCGGGACCACCCGAAATGAGCAGTTCTTC	CASSQPGTTRNEQFF
TRBV6-2/TRBV6-3	TRBJ2-1	many	.	TGTGCCAGCAGTTACTGGGGGGCCGGGTACAATGAGCAGTTCTTC	CASSYWGAGYNEQFF
TRBV5-6	TRBJ1-5	.	TRBD1	TGTGCCAGCAGCTTGGGGGGGGGGGACAGGGGTCAGCCCCAGCATTTT	CASSLGGGDRGQPQHF
TRBV20-1	TRBJ1-5	few	TRBD1	TGCAGTGCTACGGGACAGGCTTACAATCAGCCCCAGCATTTT	CSATGQAYNQPQHF
TRBV14	TRBJ2-3	many	TRBD2	TGTGCCAGCAGCCAGAACCGACTAGCGGGGATCACAGATACGCAGTATTTT	CASSQNRLAGITDTQYF
TRBV7-2	TRBJ2-7	many	.	TGTGCCAGCAGCTTAGATACCTACGAGCAGTACTTC	CASSLDTYEQYF
TRBV7-3	TRBJ1-1	.	.	TGTGCCAGCAGCTCCGAAGGGAACACTGAAGCTCTCTTT	CASSSEGNTEALF
TRBV28	TRBJ1-5	many	.	TGTGCCAGCAGTCCTTTTGGCGGGAATCAGCCCCAGCATTTT	CASSPFGGNQPQHF
TRBV29-1	TRBJ1-1	many	.	TGCAGCGTTCGAAGATCAGGGACGTTCGCATCTGAAGCTTTCTTT	CSVRRSGTFASEAFF
TRBV7-2	TRBJ1-5	many	.	TGTGCCAGCAGCTTCAGGCAGAATCAGCCCCAGCATTTT	CASSFRQNQPQHF
TRBV12-3/TRBV12-4	TRBJ2-1	many	TRBD2	TGTGCCAGCAGTTTAGCGTCCGGGGGGGCACACAATGAGCAGTTCTTC	CASSLASGGAHNEQFF
TRBV5-6	TRBJ2-5	many	.	TGTGCCAGCAGCTTGGTCGGGGTCGGGACCCAGTACTTC	CASSLVGVGTQYF
TRBV12-3/TRBV12-4	TRBJ2-3	many	.	TGTGCCAGCAGTTTAGCAGCGACATCCCTTGATACGCAGTATTTT	CASSLAATSLDTQYF
TRBV5-1	TRBJ1-6	many	.	TGCGCCAGCAGCTTGGAGCGGAATTCACCCCTCCACTTT	CASSLERNSPLHF
TRBV25-1	TRBJ2-1	many	TRBD2	TGTGCCAGCAGTGCCGTCAGCGGGGGATCCTACAATGAGCAGTTCTTC	CASSAVSGGSYNEQFF
TRBV9	TRBJ1-5	many	TRBD1	TGTGCCAGCAGCGCCGGGGACAGTGGAGATAGTGGCAATCAGCCCCAGCATTTT	CASSAGDSGDSGNQPQHF
TRBV20-1	TRBJ2-1	.	TRBD1	TGCAGTGCTAGAACCGGGACAGGGGTAGGGGATGAGCAGTTCTTC	CSARTGTGVGDEQFF
TRBV7-2	TRBJ2-5	many	.	TGTGCCAGCGGTAAGGGACCGAACCAAGAGACCCAGTACTTC	CASGKGPNQETQYF
TRBV11-3	TRBJ2-5	many	TRBD2	TGTGCCAGCAGCGCCGCGGGGGGAAAAGAGACCCAGTACTTC	CASSAAGGKETQYF
TRBV2	TRBJ2-4	many	.	TGTGCCAGCAGCCAGGGGACTAACATTCAGTACTTC	CASSQGTNIQYF
TRBV10-3	TRBJ2-7	many	.	TGTGCCATCAGTGCAGAGCCCCTAGGGGAGCAGTACTTC	CAISAEPLGEQYF
TRBV19	TRBJ2-1	.	TRBD1	TGTGCCAGTAAAAACGGCCGGGACAGGAGGGAGTACAATGAGCAGTTCTTC	CASKNGRDRREYNEQFF
TRBV7-2	TRBJ1-5	many	.	TGTGCCAGCAGCTTAGCTGGGCCGACTCGCAATCAGCCCCAGCATTTT	CASSLAGPTRNQPQHF
TRBV15	TRBJ2-3	many	.	TGTGCCACCAGCAGAGATCGCGGGGAAAGCACAGATACGCAGTATTTT	CATSRDRGESTDTQYF
TRBV7-2	TRBJ1-1	many	.	TGTGCCAGCAGCTTAACTCAGATGAACACTGAAGCTTTCTTT	CASSLTQMNTEAFF
TRBV20-1	TRBJ2-3	.	TRBD2	TGCAGTGCTAAACGGACTAGCGGCCTCACAGATACGCAGTATTTT	CSAKRTSGLTDTQYF
TRBV7-9	TRBJ1-1	many	.	TGTGCCAGCAGCGACGGAAGGGGGTGGACTGAAGCTTTCTTT	CASSDGRGWTEAFF
TRBV7-2	TRBJ1-1	many	.	TGTGCCAGCAGCTTAGGGGGGAGGTTCACTGAAGCTTTCTTT	CASSLGGRFTEAFF
TRBV12-3/TRBV12-4	TRBJ1-1	many	TRBD1	TGTGCCAGCAGCGACAGGGGGGGGGCTGGAACTGAAGCTTTCTTT	CASSDRGGAGTEAFF
TRBV6-1	TRBJ2-3	many	TRBD1	TGTGCCAGCAGTACGACAGGGACGGCAGATACGCAGTATTTT	CASSTTGTADTQYF
TRBV5-8	TRBJ2-1	few	TRBD1	TGTGCCAGCAGCTTGGCCAGGGGGCTGAAGAATGAGCAGTTCTTC	CASSLARGLKNEQFF
TRBV27	TRBJ2-2	.	.	TGTGCCAGCAGTCCAGGGGGGCCGGGAACCGGGGAGCTGTTTTTT	CASSPGGPGTGELFF
TRBV6-2/TRBV6-3	TRBJ2-7	few	.	TGTGCCAGCAGTTACATCTCGGGCTCCTACGAGCAGTACTTC	CASSYISGSYEQYF
TRBV5-4	TRBJ2-1	many	TRBD1	TGTGCCAGCAACTCGGGGACAGGGGGGTACAATGAGCAGTTCTTC	CASNSGTGGYNEQFF
TRBV7-8	TRBJ2-1	many	.	TGTGCCAGCAGCTTAGCTAACGTTGCGGGGTGGGTTGGGCAGTTCTTC	CASSLANVAGWVGQFF
TRBV6-2/TRBV6-3	TRBJ2-2	many	TRBD1	TGTGCCAGCAGAGCCAGGGGGCAGGACACCGGGGAGCTGTTTTTT	CASRARGQDTGELFF
TRBV6-5	TRBJ1-2	many	.	TGTGCCAGCAGTCGGGGGAGGGAAGGCTATGGCTACACCTTC	CASSRGREGYGYTF
TRBV6-2/TRBV6-3	TRBJ1-5	many	.	TGTGCCAGCAGTTTCCCGACAGTTTATAGCAATCAGCCCCAGCATTTT	CASSFPTVYSNQPQHF
TRBV7-9	TRBJ1-4	many	.	TGTGCCAGCAGCTTAGACGACAGATATAATGAAAAACTGTTTTTT	CASSLDDRYNEKLFF
TRBV7-9	TRBJ2-5	few	.	TGTGCCAGCAGCTTAGGAGGCAGCCGTAGTAAAGAGACCCAGTACTTC	CASSLGGSRSKETQYF
TRBV2	TRBJ1-1	once	.	TGTGCCAGCAGTGAAAGGACAGCGTTGGGCACTGAAGCTTTCTTT	CASSERTALGTEAFF